These T cell receptor beta chains were read from a single sample in a study of blood T cell repertoires in COVID-19. Here immunoSEQ multiplex PCR was the method, and the copy in TCRdb shows in-frame clones only, minus some. The data hold 96,000 or so clones, with approximately 90% observed a single time. Sequencing was carried out using peripheral blood. Receptors originate from a man between 60 and 75 years old with acute or convalescent COVID-19. CDR3s include the opening cysteine and the closing phenylalanine or tryptophan. Fields, in order: clone size, D gene, J gene, V gene, CDR3 protein, CDR3 DNA. D genes are given only for firm matches. Clone size appears in some rows only: once, few, many, or a class for an expanded clone.

few	.	TRBJ1-4	TRBV15	CATSRGRSEKLFF	TGTGCCACCAGCAGAGGGAGAAGTGAAAAACTGTTTTTT
.	.	TRBJ2-3	TRBV7-2	CASSLEALGTDTQYF	TGTGCCAGCAGCTTAGAAGCTCTCGGCACAGATACGCAGTATTTT
.	.	TRBJ2-5	TRBV12-5	CASGLGIYETQYF	TGTGCTAGTGGTTTGGGTATCTACGAGACCCAGTACTTC
.	.	TRBJ2-5	TRBV21-1	CASALRQGAQVGGETQYF	TGTGCCAGCGCACTCCGGCAGGGGGCGCAGGTGGGCGGAGAGACCCAGTACTTC
once	.	TRBJ2-3	TRBV7-2	CASSLGGQDTDTQYF	TGTGCCAGCAGCTTAGGGGGGCAGGACACAGATACGCAGTATTTT
.	.	TRBJ1-1	TRBV14	CASSQDLLPPEAFF	TGTGCCAGCAGCCAAGATCTCCTACCCCCTGAAGCTTTCTTT
.	TRBD2	TRBJ2-7	TRBV5-1	CASSPSGLAESSYEQYF	TGCGCCAGCAGCCCCTCCGGACTAGCGGAAAGCTCCTACGAGCAGTACTTC
once	TRBD2	TRBJ2-5	TRBV9	CASSVASGRVETQYF	TGTGCCAGCAGCGTAGCTAGCGGGAGAGTGGAGACCCAGTACTTC
.	TRBD1	TRBJ1-2	TRBV4-1	CASSLQGQGDGYTF	TGCGCCAGCAGCCTTCAGGGACAGGGGGATGGCTACACCTTC
.	TRBD2	TRBJ2-1	TRBV6-9	CASRLTSGSSYNEQFF	TGTGCCAGCAGACTAACGAGCGGGAGCTCCTACAATGAGCAGTTCTTC
.	.	TRBJ2-2	TRBV5-1	CASSPYLDFGELFF	TGCGCCAGCAGCCCATACCTAGATTTCGGGGAGCTGTTTTTT
.	.	TRBJ2-2	TRBV7-3	CASSQGLDTGELFF	TGTGCCAGCAGCCAGGGCTTGGACACCGGGGAGCTGTTTTTT
.	TRBD2	TRBJ2-7	TRBV4-1	CASSHHSAGGQNEQYF	TGCGCCAGCAGCCACCACTCAGCGGGAGGGCAGAACGAGCAGTACTTC
.	.	TRBJ2-3	TRBV7-2	CASSLERSTDTQYF	TGTGCCAGCAGCTTAGAGCGGAGCACAGATACGCAGTATTTT
.	.	TRBJ1-2	TRBV6-5	CASSSDTAASYYGYTF	TGTGCCAGCAGTTCGGATACAGCCGCCTCCTACTATGGCTACACCTTC
.	TRBD2	TRBJ2-1	TRBV9	CASSPRLAGDNEQFF	TGTGCCAGCAGCCCCCGACTTGCGGGAGACAATGAGCAGTTCTTC
.	TRBD1	TRBJ1-1	TRBV19	CASSNQQGAAEAFF	TGTGCCAGTAGTAACCAGCAGGGGGCTGCTGAAGCTTTCTTT
.	TRBD2	TRBJ2-5	TRBV9	CASSVATSDETQYF	TGTGCCAGCAGCGTAGCGACTAGCGATGAGACCCAGTACTTC
.	TRBD1	TRBJ1-1	TRBV5-1	CASSTSPQGVDTEAFF	TGCGCCAGCAGCACTTCTCCACAGGGGGTAGACACTGAAGCTTTCTTT
few	TRBD2	TRBJ2-1	TRBV2	CASSTLLAVSYNEQFF	TGTGCCAGCAGTACCCTACTAGCGGTCTCCTACAATGAGCAGTTCTTC
.	.	TRBJ2-7	TRBV14	CASSQGPSGYEQYF	TGTGCCAGCAGCCAGGGCCCCAGCGGCTACGAGCAGTACTTC
.	.	TRBJ2-5	TRBV4-2	CASSRTEEGETQYF	TGTGCCAGCAGCCGGACAGAGGAAGGGGAGACCCAGTACTTC
once	TRBD1	TRBJ1-2	TRBV6-6	CASSWDRGEYGYTF	TGTGCCAGCAGTTGGGACAGGGGAGAATATGGCTACACCTTC
.	TRBD1	TRBJ1-6	TRBV27	CASSTPGQNSPLHF	TGTGCCAGCAGTACTCCGGGACAGAATTCACCCCTCCACTTT
.	.	TRBJ1-3	TRBV9	CASSVAPTTLTSGNTIYF	TGTGCCAGCAGCGTAGCCCCTACCACTCTCACCTCCGGAAACACCATATATTTT
.	TRBD1	TRBJ2-6	TRBV13	CASSPLGTGGADGANVLTF	TGTGCCAGCAGCCCTCTCGGGACAGGGGGCGCAGATGGGGCCAACGTCCTGACTTTC
.	TRBD1	TRBJ1-6	TRBV5-1	CASSSGQGNSPLHF	TGCGCCAGCAGCTCCGGACAGGGGAACTCACCCCTCCACTTT
.	.	TRBJ1-1	TRBV5-1	CASSFGGNTEAFF	TGCGCCAGCAGCTTCGGGGGGAACACTGAAGCTTTCTTT
.	TRBD2	TRBJ2-2	TRBV7-3	CASGRESLAVNTGELFF	TGTGCCAGCGGTCGAGAGAGCCTAGCGGTTAACACCGGGGAGCTGTTTTTT
.	.	TRBJ2-1	TRBV5-5	CASSLGASNEQFF	TGTGCCAGCAGCTTGGGGGCATCCAATGAGCAGTTCTTC
.	.	TRBJ1-1	TRBV29-1	CSVGEATEAFF	TGCAGCGTTGGGGAGGCCACTGAAGCTTTCTTT
once	.	TRBJ1-5	TRBV2	CASSPDINQPQHF	TGTGCCAGCAGCCCCGACATTAATCAGCCCCAGCATTTT
.	.	TRBJ2-7	TRBV11-1	CASSLGTVEQYF	TGTGCCAGCAGCTTAGGAACGGTCGAGCAGTACTTC
.	.	TRBJ1-2	TRBV12-3/TRBV12-4	CASSSNRDYGYTF	TGTGCCAGCAGTTCTAACAGGGACTATGGCTACACCTTC
.	.	TRBJ2-3	TRBV6-5	CATQGQGTDTQYF	TGTGCCACCCAAGGCCAGGGCACAGATACGCAGTATTTT
.	TRBD1	TRBJ1-5	TRBV19	CASSQGAGDQPQHF	TGTGCCAGTAGCCAGGGGGCTGGCGATCAGCCCCAGCATTTT
few	TRBD1	TRBJ1-5	TRBV19	CASSSQGNQPQHF	TGTGCCAGTAGCTCACAGGGGAACCAGCCCCAGCATTTT
few	.	TRBJ1-2	TRBV4-3	CASSQEQTRGYGYTF	TGCGCCAGCAGCCAAGAACAGACGCGGGGATATGGCTACACCTTC
.	TRBD1	TRBJ1-1	TRBV30	CAWSTGETEAFF	TGTGCCTGGAGTACAGGGGAGACTGAAGCTTTCTTT
.	TRBD2	TRBJ2-1	TRBV11-3	CASSFTSGRVDEQFF	TGTGCCAGCAGCTTTACTAGCGGGAGAGTCGATGAGCAGTTCTTC
.	.	TRBJ2-7	TRBV7-9	CASSRIPGLSYEQYF	TGTGCCAGCAGCCGTATACCGGGACTTTCCTACGAGCAGTACTTC
.	TRBD2	TRBJ2-7	TRBV14	CASSQEGGVYGQYF	TGTGCCAGCAGCCAAGAGGGGGGGGTCTACGGGCAGTACTTC
few	TRBD2	TRBJ2-7	TRBV27	CASRKELISGTSVLEQYF	TGTGCCAGCAGAAAAGAGCTGATTTCCGGGACTAGCGTCCTGGAGCAGTACTTC
.	.	TRBJ1-1	TRBV13	CASSLRGAAHGDTEAFF	TGTGCCAGCAGCTTACGGGGAGCAGCGCACGGGGACACTGAAGCTTTCTTT
.	TRBD1	TRBJ1-3	TRBV18	CASSKTGSEISGNTIYF	TGTGCCAGCTCGAAGACAGGGTCGGAGATCTCTGGAAACACCATATATTTT
.	TRBD1	TRBJ1-5	TRBV19	CASSLTGSRGGQPQHF	TGTGCCAGTAGTCTGACAGGGAGTCGGGGGGGTCAGCCCCAGCATTTT